The source of this T cell receptor beta chain is a study of T cell repertoires in cytomegalovirus infection (dated by TCRdb to between 2018 and 2021). Study-wide context: The HLA type of each donor mattered for the analysis, because public TCR beta signatures pointed to carriage of CMV infection along with the matching HLA type. What the study reported, not specific to this receptor: In both this cohort and an independent cohort of a few hundred donors, the cumulative frequency of public TCR beta family members distinguished carriers of CMV infection plus the relevant HLA type. The ex vivo response was dominated by HLA-C-restricted CMV-specific TCR beta clonotypes, and the single most frequent clonotype in two of eight donors was supplied by these HLA-C-restricted clonotypes.

Including the terminal cysteine and phenylalanine, the CDR3 comprises 14 residues. Only the CDR3 DNA is retained, 42 bases long and in frame from the first base. Trimming takes 10 bases off V and 5 bases off J; junction bases not matched to a gene: 10. CDR1 and CDR2, looked up from the germline V gene, are SGHDN and FVKESK. This clonotype was found once. The antigen it binds to is not known. The sample holds no much larger clone one base away, and base qualities are not on file. One read provides weak support. The data were produced on an Illumina HiSeq 1500. The public reads were quality trimmed at Q25 with fastp and then assembled into clones with MiXCR by TCRdb, keeping productive beta chains. Entries are consolidated by CDR3 protein sequence, retaining the most common genes and DNA. The sample table records some 700,000 distinct CDR3 sequences; less than 40% of these occur just once. The ten largest clones add up to about 2.8% of the sample.

The rearrangement combines TRBV14 with TRBJ1-4; 7 of the junction bases match TRBD1. The TCR originated in a human donor in good health (CMV status not recorded). Some clones in this sample may be carry-over from other donors' samples. The sample was PBMCs. The CDR3 reads CAIKQGPQNEKLFF. The nucleotides are TGTGCCATTAAACAGGGGCCTCAGAATGAAAAACTGTTTTTT.